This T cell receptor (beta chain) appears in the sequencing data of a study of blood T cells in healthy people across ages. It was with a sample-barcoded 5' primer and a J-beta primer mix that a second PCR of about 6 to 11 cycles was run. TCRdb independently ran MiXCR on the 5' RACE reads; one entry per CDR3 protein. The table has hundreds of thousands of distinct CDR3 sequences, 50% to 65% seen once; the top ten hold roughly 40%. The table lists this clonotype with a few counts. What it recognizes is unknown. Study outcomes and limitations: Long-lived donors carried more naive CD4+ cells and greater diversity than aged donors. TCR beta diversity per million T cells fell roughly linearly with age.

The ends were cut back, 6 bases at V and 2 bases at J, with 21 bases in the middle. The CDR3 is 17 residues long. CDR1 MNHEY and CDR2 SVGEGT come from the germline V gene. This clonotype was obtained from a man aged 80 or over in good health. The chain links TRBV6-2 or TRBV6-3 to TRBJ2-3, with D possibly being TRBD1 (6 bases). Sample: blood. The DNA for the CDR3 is TGTGCCAGCAGACCAATCCGGGACAACCCGACCACAGATACGCAGTATTTT. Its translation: CASRPIRDNPTTDTQYF.